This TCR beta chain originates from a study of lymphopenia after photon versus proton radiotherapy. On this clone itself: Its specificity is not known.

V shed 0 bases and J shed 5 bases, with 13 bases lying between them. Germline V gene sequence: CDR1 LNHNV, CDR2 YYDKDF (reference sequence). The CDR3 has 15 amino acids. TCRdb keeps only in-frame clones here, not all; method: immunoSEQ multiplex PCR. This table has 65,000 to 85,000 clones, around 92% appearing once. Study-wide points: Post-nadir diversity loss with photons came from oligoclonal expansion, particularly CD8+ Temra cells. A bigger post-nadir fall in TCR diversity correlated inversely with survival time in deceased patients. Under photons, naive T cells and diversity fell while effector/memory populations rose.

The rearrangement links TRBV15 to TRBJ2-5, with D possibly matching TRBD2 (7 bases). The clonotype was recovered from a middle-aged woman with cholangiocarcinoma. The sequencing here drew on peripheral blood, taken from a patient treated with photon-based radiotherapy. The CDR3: CATSRERGRGETQYF. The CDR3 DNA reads TGTGCCACCAGCAGAGAGCGGGGGCGGGGGGAGACCCAGTACTTC.